The source of this T cell receptor beta chain is a study of T-cell reconstitution after alpha-beta-depleted transplantation in children. Study observations and caveats: The high TCRbeta diversity at day 60 in some patients came from surviving recipient T cells and thymic progenitors. One year after transplant, T-cell counts and diversity came mostly from newly produced T cells.

CDR1 is MDHEN and CDR2 is SYDVKM in the germline V gene. Trimming shortened V by 8 bases and J by 7 bases, and 12 bases separated the two germline ends. The CDR3 covers 13 residues. A library of TCRbeta sequences, prepared with unique molecular identifiers, was generated. MiXCR, run by TCRdb on the PCR reads, gives a single entry per CDR3 protein. Of fewer than 550,000 distinct CDR3 sequences in the sample, about an eighth were seen once. Turning to this clonotype: The antigen remains undetermined.

The chain uses TRBV28 and TRBJ1-6; D may be TRBD1 (5 bases). This material consisted of PBMCs, mostly from graft donor cells, taken 180 days after TCRalphabeta/CD19-depleted stem cell transplant. The sequence was collected from a female patient between 2 and 10 years old who had a stem cell transplant for aplastic anemia, so the T cells may come from the graft donor. CDR3 loop: CASEEGLNSPLHF. CDR3 bases: TGTGCCAGCGAGGAGGGGTTGAATTCACCCCTCCACTTT.